The next 27 T cell receptor beta chains were all read from a single sample in a study of shared clonotypes between healthy human individuals. Libraries were prepared by immunoSEQ multiplex PCR; TCRdb keeps only in-frame clonotypes and omits some of them. The table has approximately 1.5 million clones, around 98% seen once. The material sequenced was naive CD4+ T cells sorted from blood. Subset given: CD45RA+ positively selected. These TCRs come from a young man in good health.

This chain's CDR3 is CASRSQTEAAMNTEAFF. CDR3 sequence (DNA): TGTGCCAGTAGATCACAGACCGAGGCGGCAATGAACACTGAAGCTTTCTTT. The V and J genes are TRBV19 and TRBJ1-1; D not resolved. The germline V gene encodes CDR1 LNHDA and CDR2 SQIVND (reference sequence). With 6 bases removed from V and 0 bases from J, the gap between germline ends came to 20 bases. There are 17 residues in the CDR3.

The chain uses TRBV28 and TRBJ2-7; 8 bases line up with TRBD1. Looked up from germline, CDR1 is MDHEN and CDR2 is SYDVKM. The CDR3 runs to 15 residues. V gave up 8 bases and J gave up 2 bases; unmatched junction bases: 11. The CDR3 DNA follows: TGTGCCAGCGTACCAGGGGGCGGGATGGCCTACGAGCAGTACTTC. It translates to CASVPGGGMAYEQYF.

This chain uses TRBV30 with TRBJ2-5; 7 positions agree with TRBD2. There are 15 residues in the CDR3. The germline V gene encodes CDR1 GTSNPN and CDR2 SVGIG (reference sequence). The ends lost 0 bases at V and 3 bases at J; junction bases unmatched: 7. CDR3 in amino acids: CAWSVVGGPEETQYF. CDR3 bases: TGTGCCTGGAGTGTTGTGGGAGGGCCTGAAGAGACCCAGTACTTC.

The chain combines TRBV27 with TRBJ2-1; 10 bases line up with TRBD2. Germline trimming cut 6 bases from V and 12 bases from J; bases unmatched to any gene: 20. This CDR3 region has 17 residues. Per the germline V gene, CDR1 is MNHEY and CDR2 is SMNVEV (reference sequence). CDR3 protein: CASRAAGLAGARNWQFF. The CDR3 coding sequence is TGTGCCAGCAGAGCGGCGGGCCTAGCGGGAGCCAGGAATTGGCAGTTCTTC.

The chain recombines TRBV18 with TRBJ1-5; a possible D gene is TRBD1 (6 bases). The length of the CDR3 is 14 residues. The germline gives CDR1 KGHSH, CDR2 LQKENI. V lost 6 bases and J lost 5, with 14 bases in between. The DNA of the CDR3 is TGTGCCAGCTCCCCCGGGGGGCGGGATCAGCCCCAGCATTTT. It encodes CASSPGGRDQPQHF.

V usage is TRBV5-1 and J usage is TRBJ2-1; possibly TRBD2 for D (6 bases). Trimming stripped 6 bases from V and 0 bases from J, with 13 bases between. Germline CDR1 SGHRS, CDR2 YFSETQ. This CDR3 is 15 amino acids long. The CDR3 region is CASTPRGGSYNEQFF. The DNA for the CDR3 is TGCGCCAGCACCCCACGGGGAGGCTCCTACAATGAGCAGTTCTTC.

This clone has more than one count but fewer than ten. J is TRBJ2-7 and V is TRBV11-3; D gene ambiguous. The CDR3 runs 13 residues. Deletions cut 3 bases from V and 0 bases from J, with 6 bases between. CDR1 is SGHNT and CDR2 is YENEEA in the germline V gene. The DNA for the CDR3 is TGTGCCAGCAGCTTTGACAACTCCTACGAGCAGTACTTC. This sequence encodes CASSFDNSYEQYF.

The V call is TRBV27, the J call TRBJ2-1, with a possible D match to TRBD1 (6 bases). Germline CDR1 is MNHEY and CDR2 is SMNVEV (reference sequence). The V end was cut by 8 bases, the J end by 6 bases, with 14 bases between. The CDR3 extends over 13 amino acids. CDR3: CASQGLLVNEQFF. CDR3 in DNA: TGTGCCAGCCAGGGGCTGCTAGTCAATGAGCAGTTCTTC.

This clone was detected once. The chain couples TRBV6-5 to TRBJ1-5, with TRBD1 as a possible D gene (5 bases). The CDR3 spans 14 residues. Germline lookup yields CDR1 MNHEY and CDR2 SVGAGI. Trimming took 6 bases from V and 3 from J, leaving 12 bases between them. The CDR3 region is CASSPPTVNQPQHF. The CDR3 DNA reads as TGTGCCAGCAGCCCGCCGACAGTCAATCAGCCCCAGCATTTT.

The V and J genes are TRBV15 and TRBJ2-7, with D perhaps matching TRBD1 (6 bases). Deletions cut 1 base from V and 6 bases from J, with 16 bases between. The CDR3 runs 15 residues. Germline CDR1 LNHNV, CDR2 YYDKDF (reference sequence). Here the CDR3 reads CATSRGQVGWGEQYF. For the CDR3, the DNA is TGTGCCACCAGCAGAGGACAGGTCGGGTGGGGCGAGCAGTACTTC.

The V call is TRBV27, the J call TRBJ1-2, with 9 bases fitting TRBD1. The CDR3 is 15 amino acids. J was trimmed by 4 bases and V by 2 bases; bases with no gene match: 5. Germline V gives CDR1 MNHEY, CDR2 SMNVEV (reference sequence). In DNA, the CDR3 is TGTGCCAGCAGTTTAATCACAGGGGGCAGCTATGGCTACACCTTC. This gives the protein CASSLITGGSYGYTF.

V gene TRBV7-8 combines with J gene TRBJ2-2; perhaps TRBD2 as D (5 bases). Germline V gene data show CDR1 as SGHVS and CDR2 as FQNEAQ. This CDR3 has 16 residues. Trimming stripped 1 base from V and 3 bases from J, with 12 bases between. CDR3 in amino acids: CASSLVGSGYTGELFF. CDR3 nucleotide sequence: TGTGCCAGCAGCTTAGTGGGATCGGGGTACACCGGGGAGCTGTTTTTT.

This chain connects TRBV5-1 to TRBJ2-7; 11 bases line up with TRBD2. Germline-derived CDR1 and CDR2 are SGHRS and YFSETQ. This CDR3 region has 16 residues. Trimming at V came to 1 base and at J to 2 bases, leaving 5 bases not matched to a gene. CDR3 DNA sequence: TGCGCCAGCAGCTTGCTAGCGGGAGGAAATCCCTACGAGCAGTACTTC. Its protein product is CASSLLAGGNPYEQYF.

The rearrangement uses TRBV7-3 and TRBJ2-5; 7 bases fit TRBD1. CDR3 length: 14 amino acids. Unmatched junction bases numbered 11, after V lost 5 bases and J lost 8 bases. The germline gives CDR1 SGHTA, CDR2 FQGTGA. CDR3 amino acids: CASSPDRDHGTQYF. CDR3 sequence (DNA): TGTGCCAGCAGCCCAGACAGGGACCATGGTACCCAGTACTTC.

This chain uses TRBV5-1 with TRBJ1-2, with 7 bases aligning to TRBD1. The CDR3 contains 14 residues. Germline CDR1 SGHRS, CDR2 YFSETQ. The trim removed 1 base at V and 3 bases at J, leaving 3 bases unmatched. The CDR3 DNA sequence: TGCGCCAGCAGCTTGACAGGGGCGGACTATGGCTACACCTTC. Residues: CASSLTGADYGYTF.

J is TRBJ1-5 and V is TRBV11-2; 8 nucleotides align to TRBD1. V lost 4 bases and J lost 2; bases outside the gene matches: 4. CDR3 length equals 15 residues. The germline V gene encodes CDR1 SGHAT and CDR2 FQNNGV. Written as DNA, the CDR3 is TGTGCCAGCAGCTACTCAGGGGGCGGCAATCAGCCCCAGCATTTT. This encodes CASSYSGGGNQPQHF. Combining the CDR3 with reference TRBV11-2 and TRBJ1-5 gives the whole variable domain EAGVAQSPRYKIIEKRQSVAFWCNPISGHATLYWYQQILGQGPKLLIQFQNNGVVDDSQLPKDRFSAERLKGVDSTLKIQPAKLEDSAVYLCASSYSGGGNQPQHFGDGTRLSIL.

This sequence joins TRBV7-9 and TRBJ1-5, with 9 bases aligning to TRBD1. The germline V gene has CDR1 SEHNR and CDR2 FQNEAQ (reference sequence). Unmatched junction bases numbered 10, after V lost 6 bases and J lost 4 bases. CDR3 length: 16 amino acids. CDR3 region: CASSTRTGEVNQPQHF. Written as DNA, the CDR3 is TGTGCCAGCAGTACTAGGACAGGGGAGGTGAATCAGCCCCAGCATTTT. Looking up the rest from reference TRBV7-9 and TRBJ1-5 gives the full variable domain: DTGVSQNPRHKITKRGQNVTFRCDPISEHNRLYWYRQTLGQGPEFLTYFQNEAQLEKSRLLSDRFSAERPKGSFSTLEIQRTEQGDSAMYLCASSTRTGEVNQPQHFGDGTRLSIL.

This clone has just one count. V is TRBV28 and J is TRBJ2-3, with D possibly TRBD2 on 5 matching bases. The CDR3 has 15 amino acids. CDR1 MDHEN and CDR2 SYDVKM come from the germline V gene. Trimming cost V 3 bases and J 5 bases, with 15 bases left between them. The DNA of the CDR3 is TGTGCCAGCAGTTTGTCGACCCCCGCGGGAGATACGCAGTATTTT. Protein sequence: CASSLSTPAGDTQYF.

The chain combines TRBV18 with TRBJ2-6; D remains unclear. The germline V gene has CDR1 KGHSH and CDR2 LQKENI. CDR3 length equals 14 residues. V was clipped by 4 bases and J by 4 bases, with 8 bases between them. CDR3 region: CASSRVSGANVLTF. The CDR3, as DNA: TGTGCCAGCTCACGGGTGTCCGGGGCCAACGTCCTGACTTTC.

The V and J genes are TRBV11-2 and TRBJ2-2, with TRBD2 matching 7 bases. CDR3 size: 14 residues. V trimming: 5 bases; J trimming: 4 bases; junction bases outside the gene matches: 4. The germline V gene encodes CDR1 SGHAT and CDR2 FQNNGV. Written as DNA, the CDR3 is TGTGCCAGCAGCCTACTAGCGAGCACCGGGGAGCTGTTTTTT. It encodes CASSLLASTGELFF.

The chain combines TRBV20-1 with TRBJ2-5; D is perhaps TRBD2 (5 bases). CDR1 and CDR2 from the germline V gene are DFQATT and SNEGSKA (reference sequence). Trimming pared 3 bases from V and 6 bases from J, leaving 8 bases between. The CDR3 length is 11 residues. This chain's CDR3 is CSASLAKTQYF. The CDR3 region has the DNA TGCAGTGCTAGTCTAGCCAAGACCCAGTACTTC.

The CDR3 loop is CASSYIAGALNEQFF. CDR3 in DNA: TGTGCCAGCAGTTATATAGCGGGGGCCCTCAATGAGCAGTTCTTC. The V gene is TRBV6-6, the J gene TRBJ2-1; 9 bases are shared with TRBD2. The length of the CDR3 is 15 residues. Germline loops: CDR1 MNHNY, CDR2 SVGAGI (reference sequence). V lost 3 bases and J lost 6; bases outside the gene matches: 6.

With respect to this clone: Additional DNA sequences in this sample encode the identical CDR3. V is TRBV9 and J is TRBJ2-5; weak D call: TRBD2 (6 bases). The ends were cut back, 0 bases at V and 1 base at J, with 16 bases in the middle. The CDR3 extends over 17 amino acids. Germline lookup yields CDR1 SGDLS and CDR2 YYNGEE. CDR3 bases: TGTGCCAGCAGCGTAGATCCTTCGGGCGGGACCCAAGAGACCCAGTACTTC. It yields the protein CASSVDPSGGTQETQYF.

J is TRBJ2-6 and V is TRBV18, with D unresolved. The germline V and J ends were trimmed by 0 bases and 2 bases, with 14 bases remaining between them. The CDR3 covers 18 residues. CDR1 KGHSH and CDR2 LQKENI come from the germline V gene. The CDR3 sequence: CASSPPHIEAAGANVLTF. The CDR3, as DNA: TGTGCCAGCTCACCACCGCACATTGAGGCGGCTGGGGCCAACGTCCTGACTTTC.

The V gene is TRBV27, the J gene TRBJ2-7; tentatively, D is TRBD1 (5 bases). Germline V gives CDR1 MNHEY, CDR2 SMNVEV (reference sequence). Trimming left V 6 bases short and J 6 bases short, with 15 bases between. This CDR3 is built from 13 residues. The DNA of the CDR3 is TGTGCCAGCAGGCCCCCAGGGTCCGGCGAGCAGTACTTC. Protein product: CASRPPGSGEQYF.

The chain links TRBV29-1 to TRBJ1-4; a possible D gene is TRBD1 (5 bases). V was pared by 4 bases and J by 0 bases, with 9 bases between. The CDR3 is 14 residues long. Germline V CDR1 and CDR2: SQVTM, ANQGSEA. As DNA, the CDR3 is TGCAGCGTTGCGGACACTGCAACTAATGAAAAACTGTTTTTT. As protein: CSVADTATNEKLFF.

V gene TRBV5-1 combines with J gene TRBJ2-1; D gene unclear. From germline, CDR1 is SGHRS and CDR2 YFSETQ. Between the trimmed V and J ends, which lost 6 bases and 0 bases, there was a span of 7 bases. This CDR3 is 13 amino acids long. The CDR3 is CASKFSSYNEQFF. Written as DNA, the CDR3 is TGCGCCAGCAAGTTTAGCTCCTACAATGAGCAGTTCTTC. The whole variable domain, filled in from reference TRBV5-1 and TRBJ2-1, reads KAGVTQTPRYLIKTRGQQVTLSCSPISGHRSVSWYQQTPGQGLQFLFEYFSETQRNKGNFPGRFSGRQFSNSRSEMNVSTLELGDSALYLCASKFSSYNEQFFGPGTRLTVL.